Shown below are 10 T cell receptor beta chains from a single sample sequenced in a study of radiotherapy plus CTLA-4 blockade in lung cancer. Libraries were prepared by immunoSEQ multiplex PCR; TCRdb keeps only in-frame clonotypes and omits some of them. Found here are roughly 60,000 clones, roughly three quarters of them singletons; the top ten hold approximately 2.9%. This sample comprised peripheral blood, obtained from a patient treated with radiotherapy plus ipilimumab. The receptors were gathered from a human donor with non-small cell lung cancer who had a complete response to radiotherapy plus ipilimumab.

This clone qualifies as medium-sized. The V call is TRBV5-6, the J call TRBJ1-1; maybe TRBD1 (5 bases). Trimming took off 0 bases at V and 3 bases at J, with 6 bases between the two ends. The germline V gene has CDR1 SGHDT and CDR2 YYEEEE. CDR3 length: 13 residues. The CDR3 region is CASSLGGDTEAFF. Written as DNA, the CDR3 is TGTGCCAGCAGCTTGGGGGGGGACACTGAAGCTTTCTTT. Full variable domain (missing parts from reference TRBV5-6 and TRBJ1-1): DAGVTQSPTHLIKTRGQQVTLRCSPKSGHDTVSWYQQALGQGPQFIFQYYEEEERQRGNFPDRFSGHQFPNYSSELNVNALLLGDSALYLCASSLGGDTEAFFGQGTRLTVV.

The DNA for the CDR3 is TGTGCCATGAGTTCGAGGGACACCATATATTTT. Amino acid sequence: CAMSSRDTIYF. The gene calls are TRBV21-1 and TRBJ1-3. TRBV21-1 is a recognized pseudogene. CDR3 length equals 11 residues.

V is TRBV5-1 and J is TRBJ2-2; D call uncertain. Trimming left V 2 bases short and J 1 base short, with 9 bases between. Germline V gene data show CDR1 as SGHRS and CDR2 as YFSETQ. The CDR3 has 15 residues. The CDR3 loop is CASSFVQQNTGELFF. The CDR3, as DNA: TGCGCCAGCAGCTTCGTACAGCAGAACACCGGGGAGCTGTTTTTT.

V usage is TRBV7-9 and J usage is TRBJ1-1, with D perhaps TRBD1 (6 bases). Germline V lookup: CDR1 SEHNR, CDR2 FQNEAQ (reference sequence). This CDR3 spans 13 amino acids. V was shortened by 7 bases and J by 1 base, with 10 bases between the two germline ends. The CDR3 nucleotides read TGTGCCAGCACCCTACAGGGGAACACTGAAGCTTTCTTT. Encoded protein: CASTLQGNTEAFF.

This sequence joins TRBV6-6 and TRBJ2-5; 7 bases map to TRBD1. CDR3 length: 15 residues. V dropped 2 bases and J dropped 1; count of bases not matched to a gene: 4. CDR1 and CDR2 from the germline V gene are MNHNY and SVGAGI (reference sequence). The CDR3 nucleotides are TGTGCCAGCAGTTACCAACAGGGGACCCAAGAGACCCAGTACTTC. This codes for CASSYQQGTQETQYF.

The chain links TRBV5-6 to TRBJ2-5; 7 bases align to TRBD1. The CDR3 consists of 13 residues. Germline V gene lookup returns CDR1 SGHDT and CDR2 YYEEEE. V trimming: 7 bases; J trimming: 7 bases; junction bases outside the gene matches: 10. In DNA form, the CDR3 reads TGTGCCAGCGCCATAACAGGGGTCGGGACCCAGTACTTC. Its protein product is CASAITGVGTQYF. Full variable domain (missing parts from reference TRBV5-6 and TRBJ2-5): DAGVTQSPTHLIKTRGQQVTLRCSPKSGHDTVSWYQQALGQGPQFIFQYYEEEERQRGNFPDRFSGHQFPNYSSELNVNALLLGDSALYLCASAITGVGTQYFGPGTRLLVL.

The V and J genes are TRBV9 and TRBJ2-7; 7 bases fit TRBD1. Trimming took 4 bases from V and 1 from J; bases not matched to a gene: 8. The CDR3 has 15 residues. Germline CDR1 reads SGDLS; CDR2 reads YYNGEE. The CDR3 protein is CASSPRGTVSYEQYF. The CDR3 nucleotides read TGTGCCAGCAGCCCGAGGGGGACAGTGTCCTACGAGCAGTACTTC.

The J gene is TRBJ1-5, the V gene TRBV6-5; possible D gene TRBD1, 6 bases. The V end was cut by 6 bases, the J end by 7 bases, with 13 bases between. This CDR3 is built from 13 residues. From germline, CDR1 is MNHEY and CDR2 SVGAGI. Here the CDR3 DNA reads TGTGCCAGCAGGTCGACAGGATCCCAGCCCCAGCATTTT. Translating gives CASRSTGSQPQHF.

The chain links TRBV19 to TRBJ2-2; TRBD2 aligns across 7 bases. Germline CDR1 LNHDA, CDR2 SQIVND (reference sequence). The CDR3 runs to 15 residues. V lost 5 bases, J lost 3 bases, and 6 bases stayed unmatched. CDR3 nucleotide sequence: TGTGCCAGTAGTTTCCGACGGGGGGACACCGGGGAGCTGTTTTTT. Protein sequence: CASSFRRGDTGELFF.

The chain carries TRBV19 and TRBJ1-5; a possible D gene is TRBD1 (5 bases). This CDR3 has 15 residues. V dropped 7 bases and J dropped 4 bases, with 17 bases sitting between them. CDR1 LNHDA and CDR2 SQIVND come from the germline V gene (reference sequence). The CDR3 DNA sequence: TGTGCCAGTACCCCCAGTGGGGGGTTGAATCAGCCCCAGCATTTT. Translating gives CASTPSGGLNQPQHF.